The TCR beta chain under discussion was sequenced for a study of radiation and T cells in renal cell carcinoma. Broader study findings: From baseline, blood top tumor clonotypes peaked at 2 weeks post-radiation.

As for time point: blood 2 weeks post-SBRT. As for treatment: 15 Gy SBRT to primary tumor, nephrectomy 4 weeks later. This renal cell carcinoma was of the clear cell type. Germline V gene lookup returns CDR1 KGHSH and CDR2 LQKENI. This CDR3 has 15 amino acids. Trimming at V came to 5 bases and at J to 3 bases, leaving 8 bases not matched to a gene. Sequencing was performed with immunoSEQ multiplex PCR; in TCRdb, only in-frame clones are kept and a portion is missing. The table includes 70,000 to 80,000 clones, approximately 86% detected once. With regard to this clone: Antigen: not known.

The origin of this receptor is a woman in her forties or fifties with renal cell carcinoma. The source was blood, collected from a patient whose treatment included radiotherapy and nephrectomy. The chain links TRBV18 to TRBJ2-7, with TRBD1 matching 9 bases. Here the CDR3 DNA reads TGTGCCAGCTCAGGACAGGGGACCCCCCTCTACGAGCAGTACTTC. This codes for CASSGQGTPLYEQYF.